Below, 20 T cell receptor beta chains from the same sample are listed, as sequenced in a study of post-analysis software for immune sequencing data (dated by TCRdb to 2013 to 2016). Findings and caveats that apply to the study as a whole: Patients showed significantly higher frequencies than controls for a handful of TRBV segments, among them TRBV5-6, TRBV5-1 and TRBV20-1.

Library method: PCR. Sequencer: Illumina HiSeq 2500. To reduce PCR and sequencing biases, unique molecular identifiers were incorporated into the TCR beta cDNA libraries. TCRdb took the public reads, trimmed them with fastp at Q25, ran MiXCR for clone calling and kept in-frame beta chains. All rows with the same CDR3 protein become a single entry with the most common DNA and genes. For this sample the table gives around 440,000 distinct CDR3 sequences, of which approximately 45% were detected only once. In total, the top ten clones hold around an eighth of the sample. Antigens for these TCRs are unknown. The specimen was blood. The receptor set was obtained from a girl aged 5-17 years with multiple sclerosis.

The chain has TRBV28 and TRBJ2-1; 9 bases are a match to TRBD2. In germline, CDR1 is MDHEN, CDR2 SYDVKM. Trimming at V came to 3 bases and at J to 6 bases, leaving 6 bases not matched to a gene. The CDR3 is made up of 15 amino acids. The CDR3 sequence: CASSFKLAGFNEQFF. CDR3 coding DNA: TGTGCCAGCAGTTTTAAGCTAGCGGGATTCAATGAGCAGTTCTTC.

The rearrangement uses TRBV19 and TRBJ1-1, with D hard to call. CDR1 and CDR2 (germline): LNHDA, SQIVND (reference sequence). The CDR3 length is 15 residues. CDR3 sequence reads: CGSTLVSSLDTEAFF. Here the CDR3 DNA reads TGTGGTAGTACCCTCGTATCTTCGCTGGACACTGAAGCTTTCTTT.

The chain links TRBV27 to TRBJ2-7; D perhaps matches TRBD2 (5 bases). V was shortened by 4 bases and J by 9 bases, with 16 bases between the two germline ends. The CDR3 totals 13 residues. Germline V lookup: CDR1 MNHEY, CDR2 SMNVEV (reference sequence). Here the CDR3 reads CASSYDTWRPQYF. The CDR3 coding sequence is TGTGCCAGCAGTTATGATACCTGGAGGCCGCAGTACTTC.

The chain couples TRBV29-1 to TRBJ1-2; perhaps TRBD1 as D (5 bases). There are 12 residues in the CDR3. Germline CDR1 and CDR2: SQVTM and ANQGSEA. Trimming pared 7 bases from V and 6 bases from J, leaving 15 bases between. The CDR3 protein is CSGAQGGDGYTF. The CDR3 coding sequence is TGCAGCGGTGCCCAGGGTGGCGATGGCTACACCTTC.

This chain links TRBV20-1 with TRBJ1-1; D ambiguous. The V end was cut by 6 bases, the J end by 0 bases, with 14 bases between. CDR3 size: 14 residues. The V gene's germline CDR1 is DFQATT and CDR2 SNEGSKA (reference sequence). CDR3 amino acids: CSAVFGRLNTEAFF. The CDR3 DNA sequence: TGCAGTGCCGTCTTCGGTAGGCTGAACACTGAAGCTTTCTTT.

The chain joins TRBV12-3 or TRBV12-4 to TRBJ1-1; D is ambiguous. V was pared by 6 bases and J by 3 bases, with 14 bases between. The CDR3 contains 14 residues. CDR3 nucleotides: TGTGCCAGCAGCCACTGGTCGTTAGACACTGAAGCTTTCTTT. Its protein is CASSHWSLDTEAFF.

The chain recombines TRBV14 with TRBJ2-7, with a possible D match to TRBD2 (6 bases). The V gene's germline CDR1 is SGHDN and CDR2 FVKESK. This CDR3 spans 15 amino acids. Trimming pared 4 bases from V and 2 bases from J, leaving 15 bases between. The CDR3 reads CASSPGTGLTYEQYF. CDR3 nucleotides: TGTGCCAGCAGCCCCGGGACGGGACTGACCTACGAGCAGTACTTC.

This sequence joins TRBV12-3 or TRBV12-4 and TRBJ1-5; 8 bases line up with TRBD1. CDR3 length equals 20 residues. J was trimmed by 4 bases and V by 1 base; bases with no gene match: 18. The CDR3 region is CASSLVDEFLRTGRNQPQHF. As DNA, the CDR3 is TGTGCCAGCAGTTTAGTCGACGAATTCCTAAGGACAGGGAGGAATCAGCCCCAGCATTTT.

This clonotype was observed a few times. CDR3 nucleotides: TGTGCCAGCAGCCAACCCCGATACAATGAGCAGTTCTTC. Encoded protein: CASSQPRYNEQFF. This chain links TRBV7-8 with TRBJ2-1; D ambiguous. Trimming removed 5 bases from V and 4 bases from J, with 9 bases in between. The CDR3 runs 13 residues. The germline gives CDR1 SGHVS, CDR2 FQNEAQ.

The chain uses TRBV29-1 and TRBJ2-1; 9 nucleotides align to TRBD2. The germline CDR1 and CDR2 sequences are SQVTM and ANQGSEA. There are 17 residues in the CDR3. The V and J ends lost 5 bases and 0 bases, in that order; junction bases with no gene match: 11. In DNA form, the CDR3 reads TGCAGCGTTACTATGACTAGCGGAACCACCTCCTACAATGAGCAGTTCTTC. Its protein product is CSVTMTSGTTSYNEQFF.

The CDR3 DNA follows: TGCGCCAGCAGCCCGATACACAACACTGAAGCTTTCTTT. This codes for CASSPIHNTEAFF. V gene TRBV5-1 combines with J gene TRBJ1-1; D uncertain. The CDR3 has 13 residues. The V gene's germline CDR1 is SGHRS and CDR2 YFSETQ. Trimming left V 4 bases short and J 2 bases short, with 9 bases between.

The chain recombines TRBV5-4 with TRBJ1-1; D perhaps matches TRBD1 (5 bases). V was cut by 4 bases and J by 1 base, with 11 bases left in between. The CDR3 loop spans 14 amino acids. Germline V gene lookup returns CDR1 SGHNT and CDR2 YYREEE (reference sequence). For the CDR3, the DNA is TGTGCCAGCAGCCCCGTCGGGGGGAACACTGAAGCTTTCTTT. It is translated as CASSPVGGNTEAFF.

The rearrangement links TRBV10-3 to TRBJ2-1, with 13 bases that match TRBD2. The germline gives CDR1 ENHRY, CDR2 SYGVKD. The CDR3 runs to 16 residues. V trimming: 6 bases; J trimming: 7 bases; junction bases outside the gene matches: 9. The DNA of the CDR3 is TGTGCCATCAGGAACCCCGGGACTAGCGGGACAAATGAGCAGTTCTTC. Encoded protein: CAIRNPGTSGTNEQFF.

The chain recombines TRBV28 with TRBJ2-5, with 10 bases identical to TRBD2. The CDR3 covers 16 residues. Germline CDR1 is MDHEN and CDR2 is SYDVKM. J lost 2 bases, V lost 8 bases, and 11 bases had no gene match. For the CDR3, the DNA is TGTGCCAGCTGCCCTAGCGGGAGATGGGGGCAAGAGACCCAGTACTTC. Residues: CASCPSGRWGQETQYF.

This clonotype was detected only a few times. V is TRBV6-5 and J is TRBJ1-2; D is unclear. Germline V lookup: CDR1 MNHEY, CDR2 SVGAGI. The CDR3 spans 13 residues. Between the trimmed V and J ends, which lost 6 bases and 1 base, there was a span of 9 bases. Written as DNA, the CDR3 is TGTGCCAGCAGCCCGTCGATTAACTATGGCTACACCTTC. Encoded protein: CASSPSINYGYTF.

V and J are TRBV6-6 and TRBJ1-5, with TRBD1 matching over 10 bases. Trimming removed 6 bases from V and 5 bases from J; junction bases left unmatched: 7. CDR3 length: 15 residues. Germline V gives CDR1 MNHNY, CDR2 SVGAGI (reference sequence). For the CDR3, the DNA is TGTGCCAGCAGACGACAGGGGGCGCGTGATCAGCCCCAGCATTTT. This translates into CASRRQGARDQPQHF.

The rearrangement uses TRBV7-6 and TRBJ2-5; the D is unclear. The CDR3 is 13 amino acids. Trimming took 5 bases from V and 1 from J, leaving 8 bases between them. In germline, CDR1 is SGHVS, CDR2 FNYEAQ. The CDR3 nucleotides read TGTGCCAGCAGCACACAGACCCAAGAGACCCAGTACTTC. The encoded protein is CASSTQTQETQYF.

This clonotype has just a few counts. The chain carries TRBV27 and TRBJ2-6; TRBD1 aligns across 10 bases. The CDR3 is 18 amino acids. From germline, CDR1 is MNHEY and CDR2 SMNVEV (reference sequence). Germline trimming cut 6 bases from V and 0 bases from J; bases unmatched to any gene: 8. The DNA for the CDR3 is TGTGCCAGCAGGAGTGACAGGGGGCTCCACTCTGGGGCCAACGTCCTGACTTTC. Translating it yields CASRSDRGLHSGANVLTF. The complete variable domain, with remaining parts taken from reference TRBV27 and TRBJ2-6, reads EAQVTQNPRYLITVTGKKLTVTCSQNMNHEYMSWYRQDPGLGLRQIYYSMNVEVTDKGDVPEGYKVSRKEKRNFPLILESPSPNQTSLYFCASRSDRGLHSGANVLTFGAGSRLTVL.

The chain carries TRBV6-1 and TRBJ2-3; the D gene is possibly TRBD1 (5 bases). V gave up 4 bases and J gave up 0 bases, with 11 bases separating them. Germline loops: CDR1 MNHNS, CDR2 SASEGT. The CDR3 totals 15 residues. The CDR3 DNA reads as TGTGCCAGCAGTGTCACCCAGGGTAGCACAGATACGCAGTATTTT. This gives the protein CASSVTQGSTDTQYF.

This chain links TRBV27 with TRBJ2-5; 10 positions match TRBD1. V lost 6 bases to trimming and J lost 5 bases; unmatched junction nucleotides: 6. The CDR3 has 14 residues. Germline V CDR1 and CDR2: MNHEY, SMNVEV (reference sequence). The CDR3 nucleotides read TGTGCCAGCAGGCCGACAGGGGGCCTGGAGACCCAGTACTTC. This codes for CASRPTGGLETQYF.